This T cell receptor (beta chain) was captured by sequencing in a study of cytomegalovirus exposure and HLA in healthy donors. Study observations and caveats: TRBV6-2, TRBV6-3 and other indistinguishable V segments were excluded.

Concerning this clone itself: The antigen remains undetermined.

PCR involved 60 Vbeta and 13 Jbeta primers. Here immunoSEQ multiplex PCR was the method, and the copy in TCRdb shows in-frame clones only, minus some. Of about 93,000 clones in the sample, less than 80% are singletons; the top ten hold about 5.5%. CDR1 is SEHNR, CDR2 FQNEAQ, per germline (reference sequence). V lost 4 bases and J 8 bases, leaving 14 bases between the germline ends. This CDR3 region has 13 residues. The chain has TRBV7-9 and TRBJ1-1, with D possibly being TRBD1 (6 bases). The sample consisted of PBMCs. This clonotype was obtained from a boy aged 5-17 years in good health and CMV-seropositive. The CDR3 region is CASSSYRDKEAFF. The DNA of the CDR3 is TGTGCCAGCAGCTCGTACCGGGACAAAGAAGCTTTCTTT.